A selection of T cell receptor beta chains follows, all from one sample in a study of blood T cell repertoires in COVID-19. Generated by immunoSEQ multiplex PCR, the TCRdb table keeps only in-frame clones and is missing some. This sample has 130,000 to 150,000 clones, with over 75% found just once. Sequences were obtained from peripheral blood. All receptors come from a woman aged 55-70 years with active COVID-19. Both conserved end residues are part of each CDR3. The order of the fields is D gene, J gene, V gene, CDR3 length, clone size, CDR3 DNA, CDR3 protein. A D gene is named only where the DNA matches it firmly. Some rows mark clone size as missing; the rest say once, few, many or name a class of expanded clone.

.,TRBJ1-2,TRBV2,13,few,TGTGCCAGCAGGGAGGGTTATGGTGATGGCTACACCTTC,CASREGYGDGYTF
.,TRBJ2-5,TRBV5-1,15,.,TGCGCCAGCAGCCCGGCAGGGGCGTATAGGGAGACCCAGTACTTC,CASSPAGAYRETQYF
.,TRBJ2-1,TRBV9,17,.,TGTGCCAGCAGCGGGATAGCGGACCTCAGCTCCTACAATGAGCAGTTCTTC,CASSGIADLSSYNEQFF
.,TRBJ1-4,TRBV5-1,14,.,TGCGCCAGCAGCTTGGAGTCAGTAAATGAAAAACTGTTTTTT,CASSLESVNEKLFF
TRBD1,TRBJ1-1,TRBV7-9,14,once,TGTGCCAGCAGCTTAGGGGACAGAAACACTGAAGCTTTCTTT,CASSLGDRNTEAFF
TRBD2,TRBJ2-6,TRBV2,18,.,TGTGCCAGCAGTGAGTGGCTAGCGGGGCCTTCTGGGGCCAACGTCCTGACTTTC,CASSEWLAGPSGANVLTF
.,TRBJ2-5,TRBV28,12,.,TGTGCCGGCTCAACAGGCCAAGAGACCCAGTACTTC,CAGSTGQETQYF
TRBD2,TRBJ2-7,TRBV6-5,15,.,TGTGCCAGCAGGGGTTCTAGCGGGAGGCCCTACGAGCAGTACTTC,CASRGSSGRPYEQYF
.,TRBJ2-1,TRBV7-3,16,.,TGTGCCAGCAGCTTAACGCAGGGCCCACCCGGGGGTGAGCAGTTCTTC,CASSLTQGPPGGEQFF
.,TRBJ1-4,TRBV9,15,.,TGTGCCAGCAGCGTGACGGGGACAACTAATGAAAAACTGTTTTTT,CASSVTGTTNEKLFF
.,TRBJ1-6,TRBV2,15,few,TGTGCCAGCGTTGGGGCGTCAGGGAACTTGGGATCCCTCCACTTT,CASVGASGNLGSLHF
.,TRBJ2-7,TRBV2,15,.,TGTGCCAGCAGTGAAGTGGGAGGTTCTTTCTACGAGCAGTACTTC,CASSEVGGSFYEQYF
TRBD2,TRBJ2-2,TRBV3-1/TRBV3-2,17,.,TGTGCCAGCAGCCAAGGGGTAGCGGGAGTATATGGCGGGGAGCTGTTTTTT,CASSQGVAGVYGGELFF
.,TRBJ1-6,TRBV4-3,14,.,TGCGCCAGCAGACGCGGGCAGGGAGGGTCACCCCTCCACTTT,CASRRGQGGSPLHF
TRBD1,TRBJ2-7,TRBV7-2,14,.,TGTGCCAGCAGCTTAGCGCAGGGGGCGGGCGAGCAGTACTTC,CASSLAQGAGEQYF
TRBD1,TRBJ1-5,TRBV19,16,.,TGTGCCAGTAGTTCACGACAGGGGGCTGGCAATCAGCCCCAGCATTTT,CASSSRQGAGNQPQHF
TRBD2,TRBJ2-7,TRBV7-9,15,.,TGTGCCAGCAGCTTAGAGACTAGCGGGAGGGGCGAGCAGTACTTC,CASSLETSGRGEQYF
.,TRBJ1-1,TRBV6-2/TRBV6-3,15,once,TGTGCCAGCAGTTACTTCGCGGGGGGCAGGGGTGAAGCTTTCTTT,CASSYFAGGRGEAFF
.,TRBJ1-1,TRBV11-3,14,few,TGTGCCAGCAGCTTAGATAGCGATAACACTGAAGCTTTCTTT,CASSLDSDNTEAFF
.,TRBJ1-3,TRBV7-6,15,.,TGTGCCAGCCTACAGGGATGGAGCTCTGGAAACACCATATATTTT,CASLQGWSSGNTIYF
.,TRBJ1-5,TRBV18,14,once,TGTGCCAGCTCACCATTGGACAGCGATCAGCCCCAGCATTTT,CASSPLDSDQPQHF
.,TRBJ2-2,TRBV2,13,.,TGTGCCAGCAGGATACTAGTGACCGGGGAGCTGTTTTTT,CASRILVTGELFF
.,TRBJ1-5,TRBV28,16,.,TGTGCCAGCAGTTTATCGCAGGGGAACGGCAATCAGCCCCAGCATTTT,CASSLSQGNGNQPQHF
TRBD2,TRBJ2-1,TRBV18,16,.,TGTGCCAGCTCACAGCCTGGACTAGCGGGAGTCAATGAGCAGTTCTTC,CASSQPGLAGVNEQFF
.,TRBJ1-2,TRBV20-1,10,once,TGCAGTGCTAGGGAACCGGGACACCAATTC,CSAREPGHQF
.,TRBJ2-1,TRBV4-2,13,.,TGTGCCAGCAGCCCGGGGGGCCCCAATGAGCAGTTCTTC,CASSPGGPNEQFF
.,TRBJ2-3,TRBV29-1,14,.,TGCAGCGTTATCACTCCGGGGAACACAGATACGCAGTATTTT,CSVITPGNTDTQYF
.,TRBJ1-2,TRBV5-6,12,.,TGTGCCAGCAGCTTGGACAGGAATAGCTACACCTTC,CASSLDRNSYTF
.,TRBJ1-2,TRBV5-1,15,once,TGCGCCAGCAGCTTGGGGCAGGGAAAGAACTATGGCTACACCTTC,CASSLGQGKNYGYTF
.,TRBJ1-4,TRBV4-3,15,.,TGCGCCAGCAGCCAAGATCGAACGGCCAGCGGAAAACTGTTTTTT,CASSQDRTASGKLFF
TRBD1,TRBJ2-1,TRBV28,16,once,TGTGCCAGCAGTCCGCACTCAGGGGGCGGTTACAATGAGCAGTTCTTC,CASSPHSGGGYNEQFF
TRBD1,TRBJ1-4,TRBV6-6,12,.,TGTGCCAGCAGTTACGAGACAGGGACCCTGTTTTTT,CASSYETGTLFF
.,TRBJ2-1,TRBV5-1,13,once,TGCGCCAGCGCACTTGCCTCGTACAATGAGCAGTTCTTC,CASALASYNEQFF
TRBD1,TRBJ1-2,TRBV12-3/TRBV12-4,13,few,TGTGCCAGCAGCCCGACAGGGGCAAATGGCTACACCTTC,CASSPTGANGYTF
TRBD2,TRBJ2-5,TRBV28,15,.,TGTGCCAGCAGTTTAGCGGGAGGGCGTACGGAGACCCAGTACTTC,CASSLAGGRTETQYF
TRBD1,TRBJ1-2,TRBV6-6,13,.,TGTGCCAGCATTGGGAGACAGGGTGGGAGCTACACCTTC,CASIGRQGGSYTF
TRBD2,TRBJ2-7,TRBV5-1,17,.,TGCGCCAGCAGCTTGTCCCCGGGACTAGCGGGAGGTTACGAGCAGTACTTC,CASSLSPGLAGGYEQYF
.,TRBJ2-7,TRBV2,17,.,TGTGCCAGCAGTGAAGCGCTTCACGCGGGATCTCCCTACGAGCAGTACTTC,CASSEALHAGSPYEQYF
TRBD1,TRBJ2-2,TRBV18,15,.,TGTGCCAGCTCACGGGGGACAGCGAACACCGGGGAGCTGTTTTTT,CASSRGTANTGELFF
.,TRBJ1-2,TRBV6-5,13,.,TGTGCCAGCAGTTACCCGGGGGTGGTTGGCTACACCTTC,CASSYPGVVGYTF
.,TRBJ2-5,TRBV18,15,.,TGTGCCAGCTCACCAGGATCTGGGAGCCAAGAGACCCAGTACTTC,CASSPGSGSQETQYF
.,TRBJ2-7,TRBV6-6,14,.,TGTGCCAGTCTCGCCGGGACTCGCGCCCACGAGCAGTACTTC,CASLAGTRAHEQYF
.,TRBJ2-7,TRBV7-6,16,.,TGTGCCAGCAGCTTCGGTGGGCAGGGCTTTAGGGGCGAGCAGTACTTC,CASSFGGQGFRGEQYF
TRBD2,TRBJ2-5,TRBV6-6,13,.,TGTGCCAGCAGCCCTAGGGAGGGAGAGACCCAGTACTTC,CASSPREGETQYF
.,TRBJ2-5,TRBV27,15,.,TGTGCCAGCAGTTCGATGGGTGGAGAACAAGAGACCCAGTACTTC,CASSSMGGEQETQYF